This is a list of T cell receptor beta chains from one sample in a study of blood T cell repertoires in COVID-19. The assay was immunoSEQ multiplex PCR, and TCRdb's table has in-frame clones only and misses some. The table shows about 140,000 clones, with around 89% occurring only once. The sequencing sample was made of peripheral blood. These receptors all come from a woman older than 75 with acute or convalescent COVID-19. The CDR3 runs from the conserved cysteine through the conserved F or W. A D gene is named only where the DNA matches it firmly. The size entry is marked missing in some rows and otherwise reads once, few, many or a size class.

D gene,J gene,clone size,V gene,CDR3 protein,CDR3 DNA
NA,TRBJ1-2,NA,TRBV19,CASSIDLQAFYGYTF,TGTGCCAGTAGTATAGATTTACAGGCTTTCTATGGCTACACCTTC
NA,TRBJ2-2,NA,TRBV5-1,CASVPTMNTGELFF,TGCGCCAGCGTCCCCACAATGAACACCGGGGAGCTGTTTTTT
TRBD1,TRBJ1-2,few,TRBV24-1,CATSGPVTGCYGYTF,TGTGCCACCAGTGGGCCGGTGACAGGGTGCTATGGCTACACCTTC
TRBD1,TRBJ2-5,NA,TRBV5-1,CASSHQGAPETQYF,TGCGCCAGCAGCCACCAGGGGGCCCCAGAGACCCAGTACTTC
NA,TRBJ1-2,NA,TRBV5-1,CASSLVTAGNYGYTF,TGCGCCAGCAGCTTGGTTACGGCGGGTAACTATGGCTACACCTTC
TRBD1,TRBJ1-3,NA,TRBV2,CASSELGTGDYTIYF,TGTGCCAGCAGTGAATTGGGGACAGGGGATTACACCATATATTTT
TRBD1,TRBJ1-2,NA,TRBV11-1,CASSLTRQGEYGYTF,TGTGCCAGCAGCTTAACCCGACAGGGAGAGTATGGCTACACCTTC
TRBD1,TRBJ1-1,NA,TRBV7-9,CASSLETGGGRAFF,TGTGCCAGCAGCCTAGAGACAGGGGGCGGCCGAGCTTTCTTT
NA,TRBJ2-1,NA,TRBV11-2,CASSLRLTGTYNEQFF,TGTGCCAGCAGCCTTCGGTTAACAGGGACCTACAATGAGCAGTTCTTC
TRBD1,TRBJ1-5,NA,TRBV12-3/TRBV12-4,CASSRDSDQPQHF,TGTGCCAGCAGTCGGGACAGCGATCAGCCCCAGCATTTT
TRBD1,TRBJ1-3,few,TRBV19,CATKDRGGGNTIYF,TGTGCCACCAAGGACAGGGGCGGTGGAAACACCATATATTTT
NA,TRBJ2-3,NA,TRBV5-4,CASSLAGTDTQYF,TGTGCCAGCAGCTTGGCTGGCACAGATACGCAGTATTTT
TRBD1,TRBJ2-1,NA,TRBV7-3,CASSLTPGTGEGSYNEQFF,TGTGCCAGCAGCTTAACGCCCGGGACAGGGGAAGGCTCCTACAATGAGCAGTTCTTC
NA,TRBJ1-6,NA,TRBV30,CAWRPTDFVISYNSPLHF,TGTGCCTGGAGACCAACGGACTTCGTAATCTCCTATAATTCACCCCTCCACTTT
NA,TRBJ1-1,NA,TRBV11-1,CASSSGLGTEAFF,TGTGCCAGCAGCTCGGGACTGGGCACTGAAGCTTTCTTT
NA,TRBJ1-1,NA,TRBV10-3,CAISDGGRRVFTEAFF,TGTGCCATCAGTGACGGGGGGCGCAGAGTGTTCACTGAAGCTTTCTTT
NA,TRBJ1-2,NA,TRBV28,CASSFASYGYTF,TGTGCCAGCAGTTTTGCGAGCTATGGCTACACCTTC
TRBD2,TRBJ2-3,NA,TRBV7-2,CASSLAASGGVLADTQYF,TGTGCCAGCAGCTTAGCGGCTAGCGGGGGCGTCTTGGCAGATACGCAGTATTTT
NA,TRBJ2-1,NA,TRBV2,CASSEFRTPYNEQFF,TGTGCCAGCAGTGAATTCCGGACACCTTACAATGAGCAGTTCTTC
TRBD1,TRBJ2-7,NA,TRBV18,CASSPRGGQSYEQYF,TGTGCCAGCTCACCAAGAGGGGGACAGTCCTACGAGCAGTACTTC
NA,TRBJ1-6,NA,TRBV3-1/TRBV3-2,CASSQGDRGYSPLHF,TGTGCCAGCAGCCAAGGTGACAGAGGTTACTCACCCCTCCACTTT
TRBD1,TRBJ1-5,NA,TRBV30,CACGQGISNQPQHF,TGTGCCTGTGGACAGGGAATAAGCAATCAGCCCCAGCATTTT
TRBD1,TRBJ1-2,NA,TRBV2,CASFGDRGHTNYGYTF,TGTGCCAGCTTCGGGGACAGGGGTCATACTAACTATGGCTACACCTTC
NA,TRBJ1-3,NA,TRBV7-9,CASSLPRGQVTTIYF,TGTGCCAGCAGCCTCCCCAGGGGCCAAGTGACCACCATATATTTT
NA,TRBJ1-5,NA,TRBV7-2,CASSQVAGDQPQHF,TGTGCCAGCAGCCAAGTTGCGGGCGATCAGCCCCAGCATTTT
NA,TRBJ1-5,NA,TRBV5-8,CASSRQGWNQPQHF,TGTGCCAGCAGCCGTCAGGGGTGGAATCAGCCCCAGCATTTT
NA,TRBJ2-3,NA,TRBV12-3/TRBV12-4,CASSLQVGDTQYF,TGTGCCAGCAGTTTGCAGGTCGGCGATACGCAGTATTTT
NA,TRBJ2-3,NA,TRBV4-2,CASSQVGGAGDTQYF,TGTGCCAGCAGCCAAGTAGGGGGGGCGGGAGATACGCAGTATTTT
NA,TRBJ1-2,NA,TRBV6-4,CASRLRVAYGYTF,TGTGCCAGCAGACTGAGGGTAGCCTATGGCTACACCTTC
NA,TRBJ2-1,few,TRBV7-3,CASSLYGLSYNEQFF,TGTGCCAGCAGCTTATACGGTCTGTCCTACAATGAGCAGTTCTTC
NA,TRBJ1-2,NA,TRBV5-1,CASSRFTGPGGYTF,TGCGCCAGCAGCCGATTTACAGGCCCCGGGGGCTACACCTTC
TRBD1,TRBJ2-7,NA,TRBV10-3,CAISEGTGFPYEQYF,TGTGCCATCAGTGAGGGGACAGGGTTCCCCTACGAGCAGTACTTC
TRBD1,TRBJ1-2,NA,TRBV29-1,CSAEGQDEGYTF,TGCAGCGCCGAGGGACAGGATGAAGGCTACACCTTC
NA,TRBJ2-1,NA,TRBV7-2,CASSVDRFDNEQFF,TGTGCCAGCAGCGTAGACAGGTTTGACAATGAGCAGTTCTTC
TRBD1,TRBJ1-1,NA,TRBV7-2,CASSSRQGTEAFF,TGTGCCAGCAGCAGTAGACAGGGCACTGAAGCTTTCTTT
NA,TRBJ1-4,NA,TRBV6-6,CASSGGADEKLFF,TGTGCCAGCTCTGGGGGGGCCGATGAAAAACTGTTTTTT
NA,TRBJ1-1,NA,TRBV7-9,CASSLSGGGTEAFF,TGTGCCAGCAGCTTAAGTGGTGGGGGGACTGAAGCTTTCTTT
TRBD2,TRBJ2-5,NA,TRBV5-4,CASSWGTSEQETQYF,TGTGCCAGCAGCTGGGGGACTAGCGAACAAGAGACCCAGTACTTC
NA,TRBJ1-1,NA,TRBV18,CASSPNSLSSTEAFF,TGTGCCAGCTCACCAAACAGTTTATCGAGCACTGAAGCTTTCTTT
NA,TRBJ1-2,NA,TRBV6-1,CASSEAAGHGYTF,TGTGCCAGCAGTGAAGCGGCAGGGCATGGCTACACCTTC
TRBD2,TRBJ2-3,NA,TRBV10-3,CAISYSSGGGTDTQYF,TGTGCCATCAGCTATAGTAGCGGGGGGGGCACAGATACGCAGTATTTT
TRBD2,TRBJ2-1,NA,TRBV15,CATSRDQGTSYYNEQFF,TGTGCCACCAGCAGAGATCAGGGGACTAGCTACTACAATGAGCAGTTCTTC